The 12 T cell receptor beta chains below come from one sample, sequenced in a study of radiation and T cells in renal cell carcinoma. As for time point: blood 2 weeks post-SBRT. Described treatment: 15 Gy SBRT to primary tumor, nephrectomy 4 weeks later. Only in-frame clones appear in the TCRdb table, and some are missing; sequencing was by immunoSEQ multiplex PCR. The sample includes around 70,000 clones, over 80% of them seen just once. The sample consisted of blood, taken from a patient whose treatment included radiotherapy and nephrectomy. These receptors were obtained from a man aged 55 to 70 with renal cell carcinoma.

The chain uses TRBV11-2 and TRBJ1-2, with TRBD1 matching over 11 bases. From germline, CDR1 is SGHAT and CDR2 FQNNGV. With V trimmed by 3 bases and J by 6 bases, 3 bases remained unmatched. The CDR3 consists of 14 residues. In nucleotides, the CDR3 is TGTGCCAGCAGCTTTCGGACAGGGGGCAATGGCTACACCTTC. It codes for CASSFRTGGNGYTF.

The chain combines TRBV10-3 with TRBJ2-7, with D possibly matching TRBD1 (6 bases). The V gene's germline CDR1 is ENHRY and CDR2 SYGVKD. This CDR3 is 13 amino acids long. Trimming pared 3 bases from V and 7 bases from J, leaving 13 bases between. The CDR3, as DNA: TGTGCCATCAGTGAAGCGGACAGAGGAGAGCAGTACTTC. Its protein is CAISEADRGEQYF.

The chain recombines TRBV4-3 with TRBJ2-3, with 8 bases identical to TRBD1. Germline values: CDR1 LGHNA, CDR2 YSLEER. With 1 base clipped from V and 3 bases from J, the junction kept 6 bases outside the gene matches. This CDR3 has 16 residues. DNA of the CDR3: TGCGCCAGCAGCCAAGGGACAGGGCAGGGAACAGATACGCAGTATTTT. Amino acid sequence: CASSQGTGQGTDTQYF.

The chain links TRBV6-5 to TRBJ2-6; D remains ambiguous. The CDR3 is made up of 12 amino acids. V was trimmed by 7 bases and J by 4 bases, leaving 5 bases between them. CDR1 is MNHEY, CDR2 SVGAGI, per germline. CDR3: CASTDGANVLTF. The CDR3 DNA reads as TGTGCCAGCACTGACGGGGCCAACGTCCTGACTTTC.

V and J are TRBV7-2 and TRBJ2-1, with TRBD2 matching 7 bases. V was clipped by 3 bases and J by 4 bases; unmatched bases: 15. Germline V gene data show CDR1 as SGHTA and CDR2 as FQGNSA. This CDR3 contains 18 residues. The CDR3 DNA reads TGTGCCAGCAGCTTGGTGGGTCGAGGCGGGAGTATGTACAATGAGCAGTTCTTC. Amino acid sequence: CASSLVGRGGSMYNEQFF. Complete variable domain (other parts from reference TRBV7-2 and TRBJ2-1): GAGVSQSPSNKVTEKGKDVELRCDPISGHTALYWYRQSLGQGLEFLIYFQGNSAPDKSGLPSDRFSAERTGGSVSTLTIQRTQQEDSAVYLCASSLVGRGGSMYNEQFFGPGTRLTVL.

This clone was counted many times. The chain is built from TRBV7-8 and TRBJ2-7; the D gene is possibly TRBD1 (6 bases). There are 14 residues in the CDR3. The germline CDR1 and CDR2 sequences are SGHVS and FQNEAQ. Trimming removed 1 base from V and 4 bases from J, with 11 bases in between. The CDR3 reads CASSLGRQVYEQYF. The CDR3 nucleotides read TGTGCCAGCAGCTTAGGAAGACAGGTTTACGAGCAGTACTTC.

V and J are TRBV11-2 and TRBJ2-2; no clear D. There are 15 residues in the CDR3. Germline V gene sequence: CDR1 SGHAT, CDR2 FQNNGV. Between the trimmed V and J ends, which lost 1 base and 1 base, there was a span of 7 bases. In nucleotides, the CDR3 is TGTGCCAGCAGCTTAGTAACGGGGAACACCGGGGAGCTGTTTTTT. Its translation: CASSLVTGNTGELFF. Combining the CDR3 with reference TRBV11-2 and TRBJ2-2 gives the whole variable domain EAGVAQSPRYKIIEKRQSVAFWCNPISGHATLYWYQQILGQGPKLLIQFQNNGVVDDSQLPKDRFSAERLKGVDSTLKIQPAKLEDSAVYLCASSLVTGNTGELFFGEGSRLTVL.

The chain carries TRBV5-1 and TRBJ2-2; TRBD1 matches at 9 bases. The CDR3 is 14 residues long. V trimming: 5 bases; J trimming: 7 bases; junction bases outside the gene matches: 6. The germline V gene encodes CDR1 SGHRS and CDR2 YFSETQ. Here the CDR3 reads CASRRDRADGELFF. Here the CDR3 DNA reads TGCGCCAGCAGACGGGACAGGGCCGACGGGGAGCTGTTTTTT.

The chain recombines TRBV9 with TRBJ2-5, with D possibly being TRBD1 (6 bases). This CDR3 has 14 amino acids. The V gene's germline CDR1 is SGDLS and CDR2 YYNGEE. With 3 bases removed from V and 5 bases from J, the gap between germline ends came to 14 bases. CDR3 sequence reads: CASSARTASETQYF. The CDR3 DNA sequence: TGTGCCAGCAGCGCCCGGACAGCTTCTGAGACCCAGTACTTC. Complete variable domain (other parts from reference TRBV9 and TRBJ2-5): DSGVTQTPKHLITATGQRVTLRCSPRSGDLSVYWYQQSLDQGLQFLIQYYNGEERAKGNILERFSAQQFPDLHSELNLSSLELGDSALYFCASSARTASETQYFGPGTRLLVL.

V usage is TRBV5-1 and J usage is TRBJ2-5; D gene ambiguous. V was clipped by 3 bases and J by 1 base, with 7 bases between them. CDR3 size: 13 residues. Germline V gives CDR1 SGHRS, CDR2 YFSETQ. CDR3 residues: CASSSDGQETQYF. In DNA, the CDR3 is TGCGCCAGCAGCTCAGACGGCCAAGAGACCCAGTACTTC.

V gene TRBV19 combines with J gene TRBJ1-1, with D unclear. The CDR3 sequence is 12 residues long. The germline V gene has CDR1 LNHDA and CDR2 SQIVND (reference sequence). V dropped 10 bases and J dropped 6 bases, with 15 bases sitting between them. In DNA form, the CDR3 reads TGTGCCACCGCCCCTGCGAGCGCTGAAGCTTTCTTT. Amino acids: CATAPASAEAFF. Complete variable domain (other parts from reference TRBV19 and TRBJ1-1): DGGITQSPKYLFRKEGQNVTLSCEQNLNHDAMYWYRQDPGQGLRLIYYSQIVNDFQKGDIAEGYSVSREKKESFPLTVTSAQKNPTAFYLCATAPASAEAFFGQGTRLTVV.

The CDR3 DNA sequence: TGTGCCAGCAGTTTAGGGACAGGGGGTTTGGGGCAGTACTTC. Encoded protein: CASSLGTGGLGQYF. V and J are TRBV27 and TRBJ2-7, with TRBD1 matching 11 bases. The CDR3 extends over 14 amino acids. CDR1 MNHEY and CDR2 SMNVEV come from the germline V gene (reference sequence). The V segment lost 2 bases and the J segment 9 bases; nucleotides outside the gene matches: 6.